This entry lists 28 T cell receptor beta chains sequenced from one sample in a study of T cell repertoires in ileal Crohn's disease. Time point here: proximal margin of the surgical specimen (macroscopically non-inflamed). Sequencing used immunoSEQ multiplex PCR; TCRdb keeps in-frame clones, though not all of them. In the table there are approximately 870 clones, about 86% of which are singletons. What was sequenced was ileal tissue. The receptors were gathered from an adult with Crohn's disease.

This clone appeared a single time. The rearrangement links TRBV28 to TRBJ2-7; D is uncertain. Germline V CDR1 and CDR2: MDHEN, SYDVKM. This CDR3 comprises 14 residues. V lost 1 base to trimming and J lost 1 base, with 8 bases between them. The CDR3: CASSLYPPSYEQYF. The DNA of the CDR3 is TGTGCCAGCAGTTTATACCCTCCGTCCTACGAGCAGTACTTC.

The genes are TRBV7-3 and TRBJ2-2; D is possibly TRBD2 (7 bases). Trimming took 1 base from V and 0 from J, leaving 15 bases between them. CDR3 length equals 18 residues. In germline, CDR1 is SGHTA, CDR2 FQGTGA. CDR3 amino acids: CASSLMSAGATNTGELFF. The CDR3 DNA is TGTGCCAGCAGCTTAATGTCGGCGGGGGCTACGAACACCGGGGAGCTGTTTTTT.

The V gene is TRBV5-4, the J gene TRBJ1-1, with D unresolved. V lost 3 bases, J lost 7 bases, and 19 bases lay in between. CDR1 and CDR2 from the germline V gene are SGHNT and YYREEE (reference sequence). The CDR3 sequence is 15 residues long. CDR3 loop: CASSSDSYGENEAFF. In nucleotides, the CDR3 is TGTGCCAGCAGCTCCGATTCATATGGTGAGAATGAAGCTTTCTTT.

The chain joins TRBV25-1 to TRBJ2-3; D ambiguous. Germline V lookup: CDR1 MGHDK, CDR2 SYGVNS. This CDR3 contains 11 residues. V was pared by 9 bases and J by 2 bases, with 6 bases between. Here the CDR3 DNA reads TGTGCCAGAAGTTCCACAGATACGCAGTATTTT. Translating it yields CARSSTDTQYF. The full variable domain, in which reference TRBV25-1 and TRBJ2-3 provide the parts outside the CDR3, is EADIYQTPRYLVIGTGKKITLECSQTMGHDKMYWYQQDPGMELHLIHYSYGVNSTEKGDLSSESTVSRIRTEHFPLTLESARPSHTSQYLCARSSTDTQYFGPGTRLTVL.

This sequence joins TRBV5-4 and TRBJ2-1; the match to TRBD1 covers 8 bases. The CDR3 has 16 amino acids. The V and J ends lost 5 bases and 5 bases, in that order; junction bases with no gene match: 12. Germline-derived CDR1 and CDR2 are SGHNT and YYREEE (reference sequence). DNA of the CDR3: TGTGCCAGCAGTCGCCCAGGACAGGGAGGCGACAATGAGCAGTTCTTC. Translating gives CASSRPGQGGDNEQFF. Looking up the rest from reference TRBV5-4 and TRBJ2-1 gives the full variable domain: ETGVTQSPTHLIKTRGQQVTLRCSSQSGHNTVSWYQQALGQGPQFIFQYYREEENGRGNFPPRFSGLQFPNYSSELNVNALELDDSALYLCASSRPGQGGDNEQFFGPGTRLTVL.

V and J are TRBV5-1 and TRBJ2-3; 12 positions agree with TRBD2. The germline V gene has CDR1 SGHRS and CDR2 YFSETQ. The junction had 6 bases not matched to a gene; V was cut back by 4 bases and J by 0 bases. CDR3 length: 17 amino acids. CDR3 loop: CASSPLTSGGSTDTQYF. The CDR3 DNA follows: TGCGCCAGCAGCCCCCTGACTAGCGGGGGTAGCACAGATACGCAGTATTTT.

The J gene is TRBJ1-2, the V gene TRBV19; D is possibly TRBD1 (6 bases). This CDR3 is 15 amino acids long. The germline V gene has CDR1 LNHDA and CDR2 SQIVND (reference sequence). V was pared by 5 bases and J by 4 bases, with 17 bases between. The CDR3 nucleotides read TGTGCCAGTAGTGTCTTCCAGGGGAAGAGCTATGGCTACACCTTC. This encodes CASSVFQGKSYGYTF.

This chain uses TRBV6-1 with TRBJ2-1; 9 bases map to TRBD2. Germline V CDR1 and CDR2: MNHNS, SASEGT. The J segment lost 7 bases and the V segment lost 1 base, leaving 5 bases of the junction unmatched. The CDR3 runs to 15 residues. CDR3 DNA: TGTGCCAGCAGTGAAGTAGCGGGGGTGAGTAATGAGCAGTTCTTC. It translates to CASSEVAGVSNEQFF.

This sequence joins TRBV4-1 and TRBJ2-1, with TRBD2 matching 10 bases. CDR3 length equals 16 residues. Trimming removed 4 bases from V and 12 bases from J; junction bases left unmatched: 15. Germline V lookup: CDR1 MGHRA, CDR2 YSYEKL. CDR3 sequence (DNA): TGCGCCAGCAGCCCCCGGGGTAGCGGGGGGTTTCAGGTGCAGTTCTTC. Its protein is CASSPRGSGGFQVQFF.

The chain uses TRBV7-8 and TRBJ1-2; tentatively, D is TRBD1 (6 bases). Between the trimmed V and J ends, which lost 5 bases and 6 bases, there was a span of 10 bases. Per the germline V gene, CDR1 is SGHVS and CDR2 is FQNEAQ. This CDR3 comprises 12 residues. The CDR3 DNA is TGTGCCAGCAGCGGAACAGGGCATGGCTACACCTTC. It specifies CASSGTGHGYTF.

The chain recombines TRBV18 with TRBJ1-4; D perhaps matches TRBD1 (5 bases). V lost 2 bases and J lost 5, with 6 bases in between. Germline V gene data show CDR1 as KGHSH and CDR2 as LQKENI. This CDR3 has 13 residues. The CDR3 sequence: CASSPGANEKLFF. The CDR3 bases are TGTGCCAGCTCACCAGGGGCCAATGAAAAACTGTTTTTT.

The V gene is TRBV2, the J gene TRBJ2-5; 10 positions agree with TRBD1. J lost 5 bases, V lost 6 bases, and 9 bases had no gene match. Germline CDR1 is SNHLY and CDR2 is FYNNEI. This CDR3 spans 15 amino acids. DNA for the CDR3: TGTGCCAGCAGGGTCAGACAGGGGGCGCGGGAGACCCAGTACTTC. Protein: CASRVRQGARETQYF.

In this sample, this clone turned up a few times. V is TRBV28 and J is TRBJ1-1; possibly TRBD1 for D (6 bases). Deletions cut 10 bases from V and 4 bases from J, with 16 bases between. Germline CDR1 reads MDHEN; CDR2 reads SYDVKM. The CDR3 contains 13 residues. The CDR3 DNA reads TGTGCCATCTTAAGGGGGTTCGGCACTGAAGCTTTCTTT. Translation: CAILRGFGTEAFF.

As to this clone: One end of the junction varies from germline; a read error may be responsible. This chain links TRBV7-7 with TRBJ2-6; no definite D call. Germline assignment: CDR1 SSHAT and CDR2 FNYEAQ (reference sequence). This CDR3 is built from 13 residues. CDR3 sequence reads: CASRPTGANVLTF. CDR3 DNA: TGTGCTAGCAGGCCGACTGGGGCCAACGTCCTGACTTTC.

V gene TRBV28 combines with J gene TRBJ2-5, with TRBD2 matching over 11 bases. There are 16 residues in the CDR3. Trimming at V came to 6 bases and at J to 4 bases, leaving 10 bases not matched to a gene. CDR1 is MDHEN and CDR2 is SYDVKM in the germline V gene. CDR3 DNA: TGTGCCAGCAGCCTCCAGGGACTAGCGGATGGAGAGACCCAGTACTTC. Protein product: CASSLQGLADGETQYF.

This chain uses TRBV2 with TRBJ2-2; 10 nucleotides match TRBD2. Unmatched junction bases numbered 2, after V lost 6 bases and J lost 1 base. Germline V gene lookup returns CDR1 SNHLY and CDR2 FYNNEI. The CDR3 covers 15 residues. CDR3 in amino acids: CASSASGGNTGELFF. CDR3 DNA sequence: TGTGCCAGCAGCGCTAGCGGGGGGAACACCGGGGAGCTGTTTTTT.

The J gene is TRBJ1-1, the V gene TRBV29-1; perhaps TRBD1 as D (6 bases). The CDR3 is 14 amino acids. Trimming pared 5 bases from V and 1 base from J, leaving 14 bases between. Germline lookup yields CDR1 SQVTM and CDR2 ANQGSEA. CDR3 nucleotides: TGCAGCGTTAGGGTCGGGGGGCAGAACACTGAAGCTTTCTTT. This translates into CSVRVGGQNTEAFF.

V and J are TRBV28 and TRBJ2-1; TRBD1 aligns across 7 bases. The ends lost 4 bases at V and 4 bases at J; junction bases unmatched: 7. CDR3 length: 15 amino acids. The germline CDR1 and CDR2 sequences are MDHEN and SYDVKM. CDR3 amino acids: CASSSTGTEYNEQFF. The CDR3 nucleotides are TGTGCCAGCAGTTCTACCGGGACAGAGTACAATGAGCAGTTCTTC.

The V gene is TRBV5-1, the J gene TRBJ1-4, with a possible D match to TRBD1 (5 bases). Germline CDR1 is SGHRS and CDR2 is YFSETQ. With 4 bases removed from V and 6 bases from J, the gap between germline ends came to 16 bases. The CDR3 is 15 amino acids. The CDR3 nucleotides are TGCGCCAGCAGCACAGGACAAAGGGGCGATGAAAAACTGTTTTTT. Its protein product is CASSTGQRGDEKLFF.

This sequence joins TRBV27 and TRBJ1-1; D remains ambiguous. V lost 6 bases to trimming and J lost 5 bases, with 16 bases between them. This CDR3 region has 14 residues. The germline gives CDR1 MNHEY, CDR2 SMNVEV (reference sequence). The CDR3 here is CASRPLTGLTEAFF. In DNA form, the CDR3 reads TGTGCCAGCAGACCGTTAACGGGGTTGACTGAAGCTTTCTTT.

V and J are TRBV7-2 and TRBJ2-3; TRBD2 aligns across 8 bases. This CDR3 comprises 15 residues. The V and J ends lost 2 bases and 5 bases, in that order; junction bases with no gene match: 6. Germline-derived CDR1 and CDR2 are SGHTA and FQGNSA. The CDR3 DNA is TGTGCCAGCAGCTTAAGGACGGGGGGGGGAGATACGCAGTATTTT. Its protein product is CASSLRTGGGDTQYF.

This clone has more than one count but fewer than ten. V and J are TRBV9 and TRBJ2-7; the D call may be TRBD1 or TRBD2 (5 bases each). V was cut by 4 bases and J by 5 bases, with 19 bases left in between. Germline CDR1 SGDLS, CDR2 YYNGEE. The CDR3 is 15 amino acids. The CDR3 loop is CASSPPLGPRDEQYF. The CDR3 nucleotides are TGTGCCAGCAGCCCACCCTTGGGACCAAGGGACGAGCAGTACTTC.

The chain employs TRBV5-4 and TRBJ1-1; no clear D. Germline loops: CDR1 SGHNT, CDR2 YYREEE (reference sequence). V was cut by 0 bases and J by 0 bases, with 9 bases left in between. The CDR3 is made up of 15 amino acids. This chain's CDR3 is CASSLASGMNTEAFF. CDR3 DNA sequence: TGTGCCAGCAGCTTGGCCTCCGGGATGAACACTGAAGCTTTCTTT. The full variable domain, in which reference TRBV5-4 and TRBJ1-1 provide the parts outside the CDR3, is ETGVTQSPTHLIKTRGQQVTLRCSSQSGHNTVSWYQQALGQGPQFIFQYYREEENGRGNFPPRFSGLQFPNYSSELNVNALELDDSALYLCASSLASGMNTEAFFGQGTRLTVV.

The chain uses TRBV5-1 and TRBJ1-6; D is possibly TRBD1 (6 bases). Trimming removed 3 bases from V and 8 bases from J, with 18 bases in between. The CDR3 loop spans 16 amino acids. Germline CDR1 and CDR2: SGHRS and YFSETQ. CDR3 region: CASSSGDNLRHSPLHF. In nucleotides, the CDR3 is TGCGCCAGCAGCTCGGGGGACAATCTGAGGCATTCACCCCTCCACTTT.

V usage is TRBV4-1 and J usage is TRBJ2-2; 9 bases agree with TRBD2. This CDR3 comprises 17 residues. V shed 2 bases, J shed 4 bases, and the junction held 8 bases outside the gene matches. Germline V gives CDR1 MGHRA, CDR2 YSYEKL. The chain's CDR3 is CASSQLGLAGRTGELFF. CDR3 nucleotides: TGCGCCAGCAGCCAACTAGGGCTAGCGGGGCGCACCGGGGAGCTGTTTTTT.

The V gene is TRBV28, the J gene TRBJ1-1; no clear D gene. CDR1 is MDHEN and CDR2 is SYDVKM in the germline V gene. The V and J ends lost 6 bases and 2 bases respectively, with 13 bases between them. This CDR3 is 14 amino acids long. This chain's CDR3 is CASRGLGLNTEAFF. CDR3 in DNA: TGTGCCAGCAGGGGATTAGGACTAAACACTGAAGCTTTCTTT.

The gene calls are TRBV29-1 and TRBJ2-1; D is perhaps TRBD2 (7 bases). The CDR3 length is 12 residues. The V gene lost 4 bases and the J gene lost 6 bases, with 10 bases spanning the gap. Germline CDR1 is SQVTM and CDR2 is ANQGSEA. The CDR3 bases are TGCAGCGTTGCGGGGGGCCGCAATGAGCAGTTCTTC. It yields the protein CSVAGGRNEQFF.

The J gene is TRBJ1-1, the V gene TRBV5-1; D perhaps matches TRBD1 (5 bases). In germline, CDR1 is SGHRS, CDR2 YFSETQ. The CDR3 is 14 residues long. Trimming cost V 3 bases and J 6 bases, with 15 bases left between them. The CDR3 region has the DNA TGCGCCAGCAGCTCGACAACTTTGGGGGCTGAAGCTTTCTTT. Protein sequence: CASSSTTLGAEAFF.